The rows below give T cell receptor beta chains drawn from one sample of a study of blood T cell repertoires in COVID-19. This table comes from immunoSEQ multiplex PCR, and its TCRdb copy is limited to in-frame clones, with some not included. Among 100,000 to 150,000 clones listed, over 75% were seen once. Specimen: peripheral blood. The receptor source for this set is a man of 80 years or more with active or convalescent COVID-19. Both conserved end residues are trimmed from each CDR3. D genes are given only for firm matches.

d_call: -
j_call: TRBJ2-3
v_call: TRBV5-1
cdr3_aa: ASSLMGAGTDTQY

d_call: TRBD1
j_call: TRBJ1-1
v_call: TRBV6-6
cdr3_aa: ASSTTGGTTEAF

d_call: TRBD2
j_call: TRBJ2-1
v_call: TRBV27
cdr3_aa: ASSILAGGPGSYNEQF

d_call: -
j_call: TRBJ1-3
v_call: TRBV7-2
cdr3_aa: ASSRDRSSGNTIY

d_call: -
j_call: TRBJ2-5
v_call: TRBV12-5
cdr3_aa: ASGPSGTSGAQY

d_call: -
j_call: TRBJ2-5
v_call: TRBV7-2
cdr3_aa: ASSSGQIYVETQY

d_call: -
j_call: TRBJ2-2
v_call: TRBV28
cdr3_aa: ASSRADTGELF

d_call: -
j_call: TRBJ2-3
v_call: TRBV7-2
cdr3_aa: ASSLNPPGTDTQY

d_call: TRBD1
j_call: TRBJ2-1
v_call: TRBV27
cdr3_aa: ASSPWTGSYNEQF

d_call: -
j_call: TRBJ1-5
v_call: TRBV19
cdr3_aa: ASSIDLTRGQPQH

d_call: TRBD1
j_call: TRBJ2-7
v_call: TRBV3-1/TRBV3-2
cdr3_aa: ASSLGTGGGYEQY

d_call: TRBD1
j_call: TRBJ1-1
v_call: TRBV18
cdr3_aa: ASSPVGQGARGTEAF

d_call: TRBD1
j_call: TRBJ1-5
v_call: TRBV15
cdr3_aa: ATSRGGVTGLNQPQH

d_call: -
j_call: TRBJ2-5
v_call: TRBV2
cdr3_aa: ASKKGRGSSQETQY

d_call: TRBD1
j_call: TRBJ1-2
v_call: TRBV30
cdr3_aa: AWRVPGQSGGYT

d_call: -
j_call: TRBJ2-1
v_call: TRBV12-3/TRBV12-4
cdr3_aa: ASSPQNEQF

d_call: TRBD1
j_call: TRBJ2-1
v_call: TRBV30
cdr3_aa: AWSHRGSYNEQF

d_call: -
j_call: TRBJ1-6
v_call: TRBV18
cdr3_aa: ASSPTGDSPLH

d_call: TRBD2
j_call: TRBJ2-2
v_call: TRBV7-8
cdr3_aa: ASSLRLAGWGGELF

d_call: TRBD1
j_call: TRBJ2-7
v_call: TRBV30
cdr3_aa: AWSGLLRGQPYEQY

d_call: -
j_call: TRBJ1-6
v_call: TRBV9
cdr3_aa: ASSVNGYNSPLH

d_call: -
j_call: TRBJ2-1
v_call: TRBV4-2
cdr3_aa: ASSQDFREQF

d_call: TRBD1
j_call: TRBJ2-7
v_call: TRBV10-3
cdr3_aa: AISGTGPNEQY

d_call: TRBD2
j_call: TRBJ2-5
v_call: TRBV7-6
cdr3_aa: ASSLFPGMTTSGKQETQY

d_call: -
j_call: TRBJ2-7
v_call: TRBV6-5
cdr3_aa: ASSYSRQGYEQY

d_call: TRBD2
j_call: TRBJ2-1
v_call: TRBV2
cdr3_aa: ASSGLATSPEQF

d_call: TRBD2
j_call: TRBJ2-1
v_call: TRBV19
cdr3_aa: ASSNTGGPVREQF

d_call: -
j_call: TRBJ2-7
v_call: TRBV3-1/TRBV3-2
cdr3_aa: ASSQGPSSYEQY

d_call: -
j_call: TRBJ1-6
v_call: TRBV30
cdr3_aa: AWNSGNNSPLH

d_call: -
j_call: TRBJ2-5
v_call: TRBV4-1
cdr3_aa: ASSAYRDRQETQY

d_call: -
j_call: TRBJ2-1
v_call: TRBV9
cdr3_aa: ASSVESAWSSALSYNEQF

d_call: -
j_call: TRBJ1-2
v_call: TRBV11-2
cdr3_aa: ASSLAGYGYT

d_call: TRBD1
j_call: TRBJ1-6
v_call: TRBV9
cdr3_aa: ASNWGQGGNSPLH

d_call: TRBD1
j_call: TRBJ1-3
v_call: TRBV12-3/TRBV12-4
cdr3_aa: ASRQGGNTIY

d_call: TRBD1
j_call: TRBJ1-5
v_call: TRBV3-1/TRBV3-2
cdr3_aa: ASSARTGGPNQPQH

d_call: -
j_call: TRBJ2-2
v_call: TRBV27
cdr3_aa: ASSFQTGNTGELF

d_call: -
j_call: TRBJ2-2
v_call: TRBV19
cdr3_aa: ASSQGGTGELF

d_call: TRBD2
j_call: TRBJ2-2
v_call: TRBV18
cdr3_aa: ASSPRTSGTTGELF